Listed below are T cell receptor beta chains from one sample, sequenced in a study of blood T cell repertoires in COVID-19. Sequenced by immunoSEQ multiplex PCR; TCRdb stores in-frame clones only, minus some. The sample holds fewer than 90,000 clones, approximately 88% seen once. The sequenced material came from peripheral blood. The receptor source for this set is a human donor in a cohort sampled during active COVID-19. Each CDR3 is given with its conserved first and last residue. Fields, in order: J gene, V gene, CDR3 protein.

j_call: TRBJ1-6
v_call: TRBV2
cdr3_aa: CASNDIGASPLHF

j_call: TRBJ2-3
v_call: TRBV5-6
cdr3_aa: CASSFQRRDTQYF

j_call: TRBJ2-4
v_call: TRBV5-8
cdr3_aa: CASSTGGRGIQYF

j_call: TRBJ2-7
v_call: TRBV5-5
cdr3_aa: CASSLLQGSYEQYF

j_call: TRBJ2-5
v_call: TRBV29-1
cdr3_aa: CSVKTLDRGGETQYF

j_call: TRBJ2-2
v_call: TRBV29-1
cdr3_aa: CSVDRLGNTGELFF

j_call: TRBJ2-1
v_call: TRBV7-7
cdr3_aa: CASSASGKTEQFF

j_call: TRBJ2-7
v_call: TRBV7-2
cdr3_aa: CASSSTGGTYEQYF

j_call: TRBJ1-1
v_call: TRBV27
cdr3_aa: CASSPSGGLRGAFF

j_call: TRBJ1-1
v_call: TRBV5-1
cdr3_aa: CASSYDWEAFF

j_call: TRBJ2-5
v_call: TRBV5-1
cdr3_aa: CASSVGLLIPQETQYF

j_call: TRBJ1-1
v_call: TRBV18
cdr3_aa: CASSPTGGDTEAFF

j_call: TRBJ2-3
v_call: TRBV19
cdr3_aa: CASRDRVAHTDTQYF

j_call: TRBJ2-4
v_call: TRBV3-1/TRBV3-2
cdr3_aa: CASSRSSDAKNIQYF

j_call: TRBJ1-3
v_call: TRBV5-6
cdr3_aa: CASSLLGGVNSGNTIYF

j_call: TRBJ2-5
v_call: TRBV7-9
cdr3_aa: CASSQRQGGQETQYF

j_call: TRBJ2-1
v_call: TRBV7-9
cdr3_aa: CASSLKGLSYNEQFF

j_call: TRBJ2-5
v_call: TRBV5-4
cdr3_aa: CASSLRTYQETQYF

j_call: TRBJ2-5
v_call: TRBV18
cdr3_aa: CASSPQRQGRGQETQYF

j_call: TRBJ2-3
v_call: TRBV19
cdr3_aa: CASKAEGGTNTQYF

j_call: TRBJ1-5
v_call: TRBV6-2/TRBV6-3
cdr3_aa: CASSLLRNQPQHF

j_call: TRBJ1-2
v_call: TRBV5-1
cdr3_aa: CASSFGQGPNGYTF

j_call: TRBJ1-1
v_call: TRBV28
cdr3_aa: CASITFSDGRAFF

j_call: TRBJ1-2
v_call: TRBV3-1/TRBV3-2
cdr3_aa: CASSQDRGSYGYTF

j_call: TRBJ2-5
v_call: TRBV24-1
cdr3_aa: CATSEGGRETQYF

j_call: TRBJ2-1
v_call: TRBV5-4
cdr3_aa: CASSLAGINEQFF

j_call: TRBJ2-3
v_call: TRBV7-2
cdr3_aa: CASSSAGTDTQYF

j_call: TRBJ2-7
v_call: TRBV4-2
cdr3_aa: CASSQDWTGTSSYEQYF

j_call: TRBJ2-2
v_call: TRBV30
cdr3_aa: CASSLGNTGELFF

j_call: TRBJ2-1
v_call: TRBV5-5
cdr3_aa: CASSFMLGEQFF

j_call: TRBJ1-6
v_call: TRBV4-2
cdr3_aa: CASSSSIAEYNSPLHF

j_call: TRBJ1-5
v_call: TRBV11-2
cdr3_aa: CASSLSGQPQHF

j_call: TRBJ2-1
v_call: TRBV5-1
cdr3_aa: CASSLASQDNEQFF

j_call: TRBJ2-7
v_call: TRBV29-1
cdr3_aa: CSGGQGTYEQYF

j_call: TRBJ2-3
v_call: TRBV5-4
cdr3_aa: CASSRPGTGAVNTDTQYF

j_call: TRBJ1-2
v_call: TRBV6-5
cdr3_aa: CASSYSTDYGYTF

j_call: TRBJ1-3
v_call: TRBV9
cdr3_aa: CASTPREGRIGNTIYF

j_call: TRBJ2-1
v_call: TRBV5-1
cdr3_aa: CASSDTAGADEQFF

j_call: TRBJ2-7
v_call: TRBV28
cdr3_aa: CASSSPPVGGEQYF

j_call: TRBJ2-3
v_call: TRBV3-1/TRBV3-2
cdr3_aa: CASSHRLAPDTQYF

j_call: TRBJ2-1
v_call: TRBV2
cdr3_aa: CASSWTSGGGNEQFF

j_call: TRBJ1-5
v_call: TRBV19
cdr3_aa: CASGSGQGANQPQHF

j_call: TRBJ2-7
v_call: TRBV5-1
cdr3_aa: CASSLAGGPTHEQYF

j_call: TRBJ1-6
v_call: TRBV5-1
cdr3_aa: CASSFGTASNSPLHF

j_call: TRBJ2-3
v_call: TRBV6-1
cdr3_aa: CASSEATGQGLNTDTQYF

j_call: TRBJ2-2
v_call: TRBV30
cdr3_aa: CAWSPGQGAGELFF

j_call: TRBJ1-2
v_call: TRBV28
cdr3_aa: CASRASGTYGYTF

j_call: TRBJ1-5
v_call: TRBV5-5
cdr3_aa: CASSSGQGEQPQHF

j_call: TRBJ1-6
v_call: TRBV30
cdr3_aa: CAWSSSVGPLHF

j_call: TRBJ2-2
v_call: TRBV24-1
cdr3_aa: CATSDQRQVANTGELFF

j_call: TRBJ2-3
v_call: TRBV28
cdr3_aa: CASSSPGLAGATDTQYF

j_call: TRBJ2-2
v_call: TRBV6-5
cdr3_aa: CASTGTLNTGELFF

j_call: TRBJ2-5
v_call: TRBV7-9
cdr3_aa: CASSLGQGSQETQYF

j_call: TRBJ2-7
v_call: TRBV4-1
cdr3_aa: CASSQVGGDSYEQYF